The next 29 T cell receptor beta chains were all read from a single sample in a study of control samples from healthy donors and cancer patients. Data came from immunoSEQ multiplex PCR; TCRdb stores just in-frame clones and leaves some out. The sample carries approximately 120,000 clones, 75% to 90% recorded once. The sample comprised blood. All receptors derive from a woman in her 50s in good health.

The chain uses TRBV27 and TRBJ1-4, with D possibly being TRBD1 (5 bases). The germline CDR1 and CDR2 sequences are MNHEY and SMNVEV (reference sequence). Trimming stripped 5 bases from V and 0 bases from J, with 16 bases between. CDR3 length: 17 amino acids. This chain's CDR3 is CASSLAGGRATNEKLFF. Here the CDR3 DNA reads TGTGCCAGCAGTCTCGCCGGGGGGAGGGCAACTAATGAAAAACTGTTTTTT.

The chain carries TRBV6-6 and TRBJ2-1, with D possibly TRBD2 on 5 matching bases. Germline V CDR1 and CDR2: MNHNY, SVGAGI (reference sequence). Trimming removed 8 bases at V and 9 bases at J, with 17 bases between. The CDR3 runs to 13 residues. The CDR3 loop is CASSSGRTSEQFF. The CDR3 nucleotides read TGTGCCAGCTCCAGCGGACGGACGAGTGAGCAGTTCTTC.

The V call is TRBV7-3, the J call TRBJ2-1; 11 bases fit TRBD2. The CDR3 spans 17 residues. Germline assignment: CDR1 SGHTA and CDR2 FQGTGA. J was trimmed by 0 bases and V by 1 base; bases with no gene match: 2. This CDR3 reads CASSLMGLAASYNEQFF. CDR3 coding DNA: TGTGCCAGCAGCTTAATGGGACTAGCGGCCTCCTACAATGAGCAGTTCTTC.

The CDR3 protein is CASSLNPSGIGETQYF. DNA of the CDR3: TGTGCCAGCAGCTTAAACCCCTCCGGGATTGGAGAGACCCAGTACTTC. This chain connects TRBV7-3 to TRBJ2-5; D is possibly TRBD2 (5 bases). This CDR3 spans 16 amino acids. The ends were cut back, 1 base at V and 4 bases at J, with 16 bases in the middle. Looked up from germline, CDR1 is SGHTA and CDR2 is FQGTGA.

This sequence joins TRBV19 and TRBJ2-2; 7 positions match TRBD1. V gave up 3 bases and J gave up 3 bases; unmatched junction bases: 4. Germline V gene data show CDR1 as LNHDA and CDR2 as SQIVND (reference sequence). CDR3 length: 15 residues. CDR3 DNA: TGTGCCAGTAGTATCGGGACAGCCGACACCGGGGAGCTGTTTTTT. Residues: CASSIGTADTGELFF.

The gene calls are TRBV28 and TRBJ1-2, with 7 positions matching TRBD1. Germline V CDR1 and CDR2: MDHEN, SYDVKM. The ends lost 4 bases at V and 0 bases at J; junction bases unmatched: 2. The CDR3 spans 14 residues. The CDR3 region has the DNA TGTGCCAGCAGTTGGACAGGACCTAACTATGGCTACACCTTC. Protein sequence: CASSWTGPNYGYTF.

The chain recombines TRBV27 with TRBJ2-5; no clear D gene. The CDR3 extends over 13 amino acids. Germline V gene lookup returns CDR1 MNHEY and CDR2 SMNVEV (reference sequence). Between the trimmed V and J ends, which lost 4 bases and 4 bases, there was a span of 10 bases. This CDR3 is CASSSYRGETQYF. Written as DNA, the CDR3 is TGTGCCAGCAGTTCTTACAGAGGAGAGACCCAGTACTTC.

DNA for the CDR3: TGTGCCAGCAGCTTGAACAGGGGAGATTCACCCCTCCACTTT. Translating it yields CASSLNRGDSPLHF. The V and J genes are TRBV5-6 and TRBJ1-6; 7 positions match TRBD1. The length of the CDR3 is 14 residues. Trimming removed 1 base from V and 8 bases from J; junction bases left unmatched: 3. The germline V gene encodes CDR1 SGHDT and CDR2 YYEEEE.

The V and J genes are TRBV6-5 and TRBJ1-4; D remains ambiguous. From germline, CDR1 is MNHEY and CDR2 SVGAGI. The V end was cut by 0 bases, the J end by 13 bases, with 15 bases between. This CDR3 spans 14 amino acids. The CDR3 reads CASSYSGNLEGLFF. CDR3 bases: TGTGCCAGCAGTTACTCGGGGAACCTTGAAGGACTGTTTTTT.

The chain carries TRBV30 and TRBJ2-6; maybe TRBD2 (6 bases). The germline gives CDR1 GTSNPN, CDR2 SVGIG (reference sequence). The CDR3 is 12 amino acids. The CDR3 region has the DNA TGTTGCGGGGACTCTGGGGCCAACGTCCTGACTTTC. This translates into CCGDSGANVLTF.

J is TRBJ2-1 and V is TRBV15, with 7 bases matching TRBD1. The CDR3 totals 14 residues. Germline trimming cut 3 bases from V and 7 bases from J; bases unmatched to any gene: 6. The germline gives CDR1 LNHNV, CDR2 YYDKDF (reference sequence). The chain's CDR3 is CATSRETGVNEQFF. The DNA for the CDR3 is TGTGCCACCAGCAGGGAAACAGGGGTGAATGAGCAGTTCTTC.

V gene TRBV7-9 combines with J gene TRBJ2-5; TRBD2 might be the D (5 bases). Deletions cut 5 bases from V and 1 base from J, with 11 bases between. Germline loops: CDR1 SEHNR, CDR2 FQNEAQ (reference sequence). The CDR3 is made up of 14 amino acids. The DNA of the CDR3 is TGTGCCAGCAGCCCCCGGGGTATCCAAGAGACCCAGTACTTC. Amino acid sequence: CASSPRGIQETQYF.

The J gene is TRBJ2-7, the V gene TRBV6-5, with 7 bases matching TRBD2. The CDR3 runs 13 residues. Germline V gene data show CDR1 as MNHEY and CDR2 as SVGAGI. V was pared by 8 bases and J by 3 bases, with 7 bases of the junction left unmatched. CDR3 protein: CASLRASGYEQYV. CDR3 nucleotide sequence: TGTGCCAGCCTCAGGGCTAGCGGCTACGAGCAGTACGTC.

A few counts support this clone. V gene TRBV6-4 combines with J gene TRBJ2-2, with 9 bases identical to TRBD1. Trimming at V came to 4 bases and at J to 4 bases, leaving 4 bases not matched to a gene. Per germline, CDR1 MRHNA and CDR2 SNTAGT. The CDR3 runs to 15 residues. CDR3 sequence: CASSGQTGGTGELFF. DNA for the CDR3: TGTGCCAGCAGTGGACAGACAGGGGGCACCGGGGAGCTGTTTTTT.

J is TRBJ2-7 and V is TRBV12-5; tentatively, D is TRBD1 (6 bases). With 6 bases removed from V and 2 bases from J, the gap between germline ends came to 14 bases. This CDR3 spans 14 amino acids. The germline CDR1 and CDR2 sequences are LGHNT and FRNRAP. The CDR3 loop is CASGPRTVTYEQYF. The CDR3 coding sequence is TGTGCTAGTGGCCCCAGGACAGTCACCTACGAGCAGTACTTC.

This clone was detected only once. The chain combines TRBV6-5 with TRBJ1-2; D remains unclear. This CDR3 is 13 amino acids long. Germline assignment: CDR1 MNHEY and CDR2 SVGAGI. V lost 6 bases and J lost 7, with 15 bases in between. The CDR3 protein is CASSDGPVSGYTF. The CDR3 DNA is TGTGCCAGCAGCGACGGGCCAGTCAGTGGCTACACCTTC.

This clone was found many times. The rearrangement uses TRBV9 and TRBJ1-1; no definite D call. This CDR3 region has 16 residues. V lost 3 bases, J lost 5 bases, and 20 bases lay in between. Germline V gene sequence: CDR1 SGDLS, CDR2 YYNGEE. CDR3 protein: CASSAGGSSGSTEAFF. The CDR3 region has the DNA TGTGCCAGCAGCGCCGGTGGCAGTAGCGGTAGTACTGAAGCTTTCTTT.

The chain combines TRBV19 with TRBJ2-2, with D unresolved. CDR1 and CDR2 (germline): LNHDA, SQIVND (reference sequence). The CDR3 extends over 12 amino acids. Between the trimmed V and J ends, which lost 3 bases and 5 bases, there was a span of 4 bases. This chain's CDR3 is CASSIQTGELFF. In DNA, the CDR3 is TGTGCCAGTAGTATTCAAACCGGGGAGCTGTTTTTT.

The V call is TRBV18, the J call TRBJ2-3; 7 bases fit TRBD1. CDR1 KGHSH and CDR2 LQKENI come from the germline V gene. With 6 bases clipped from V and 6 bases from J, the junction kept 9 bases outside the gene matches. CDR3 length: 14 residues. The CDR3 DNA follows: TGTGCCAGCTCGACAGGGATAGGGTCCGATACGCAGTATTTT. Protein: CASSTGIGSDTQYF.

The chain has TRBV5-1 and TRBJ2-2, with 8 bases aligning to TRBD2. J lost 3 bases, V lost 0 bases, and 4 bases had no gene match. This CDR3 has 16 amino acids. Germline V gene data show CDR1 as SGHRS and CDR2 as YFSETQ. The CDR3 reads CASSLVVTSDTGELFF. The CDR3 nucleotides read TGCGCCAGCAGCTTGGTCGTGACTAGCGACACCGGGGAGCTGTTTTTT.

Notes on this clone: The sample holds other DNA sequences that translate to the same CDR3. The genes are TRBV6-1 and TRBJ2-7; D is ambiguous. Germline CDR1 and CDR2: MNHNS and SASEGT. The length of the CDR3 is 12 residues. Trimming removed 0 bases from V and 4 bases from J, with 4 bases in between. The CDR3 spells CASSEAKYEQYV. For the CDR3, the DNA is TGTGCCAGCAGTGAAGCGAAATACGAGCAGTACGTC.

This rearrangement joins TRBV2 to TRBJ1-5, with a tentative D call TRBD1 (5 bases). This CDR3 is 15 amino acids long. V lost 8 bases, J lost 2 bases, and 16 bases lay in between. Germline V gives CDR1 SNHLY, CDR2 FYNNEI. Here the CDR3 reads CASLWGHGGNQPQHF. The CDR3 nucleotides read TGTGCCAGCTTATGGGGCCACGGGGGCAATCAGCCCCAGCATTTT.

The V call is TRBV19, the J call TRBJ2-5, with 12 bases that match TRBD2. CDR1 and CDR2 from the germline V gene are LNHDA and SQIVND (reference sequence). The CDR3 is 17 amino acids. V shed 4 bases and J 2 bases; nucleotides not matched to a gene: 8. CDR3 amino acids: CASSTDRTSGIQETQYF. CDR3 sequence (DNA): TGTGCCAGTAGTACCGACAGGACTAGCGGGATACAAGAGACCCAGTACTTC.

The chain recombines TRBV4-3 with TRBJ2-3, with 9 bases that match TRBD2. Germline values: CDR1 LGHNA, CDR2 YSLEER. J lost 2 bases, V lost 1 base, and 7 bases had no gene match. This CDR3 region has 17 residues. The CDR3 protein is CASSQGWREGNTDTQYF. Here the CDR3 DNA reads TGCGCCAGCAGCCAAGGGTGGCGGGAGGGAAACACAGATACGCAGTATTTT.

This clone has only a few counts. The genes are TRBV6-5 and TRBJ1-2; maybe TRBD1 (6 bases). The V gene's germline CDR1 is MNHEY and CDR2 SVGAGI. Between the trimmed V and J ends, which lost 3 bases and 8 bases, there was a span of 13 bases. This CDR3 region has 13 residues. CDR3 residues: CASSYTGGVGYTF. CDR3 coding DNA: TGTGCCAGCAGTTATACGGGGGGCGTCGGCTACACCTTC.

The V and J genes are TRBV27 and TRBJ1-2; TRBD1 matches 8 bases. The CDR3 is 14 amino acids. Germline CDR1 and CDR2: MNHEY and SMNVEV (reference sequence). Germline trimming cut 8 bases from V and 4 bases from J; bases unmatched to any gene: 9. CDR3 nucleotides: TGTGCCAGCGCCCACGGACAGGGTAGCTATGGCTACACCTTC. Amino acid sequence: CASAHGQGSYGYTF.

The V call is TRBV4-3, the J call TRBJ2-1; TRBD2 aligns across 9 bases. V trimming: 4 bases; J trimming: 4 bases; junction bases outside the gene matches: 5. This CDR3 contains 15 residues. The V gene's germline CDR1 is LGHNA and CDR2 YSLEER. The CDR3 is CASSLRLAVYNEQFF. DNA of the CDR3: TGCGCCAGCAGCCTGCGACTAGCGGTATACAATGAGCAGTTCTTC.

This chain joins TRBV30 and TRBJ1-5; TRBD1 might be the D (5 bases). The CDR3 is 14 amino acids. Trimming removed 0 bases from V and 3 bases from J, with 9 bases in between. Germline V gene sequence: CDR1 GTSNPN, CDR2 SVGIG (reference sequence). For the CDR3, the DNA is TGTGCCTGGAGTGTGGGACCGACCAATCAGCCCCAGCATTTT. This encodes CAWSVGPTNQPQHF.

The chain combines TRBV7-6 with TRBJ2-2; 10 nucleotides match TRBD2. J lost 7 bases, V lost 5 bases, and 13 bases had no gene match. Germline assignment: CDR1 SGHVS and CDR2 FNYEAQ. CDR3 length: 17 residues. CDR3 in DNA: TGTGCCAGCAGCCCAACTAGCGGGACTTCCCGGGGCGGGGAGCTGTTTTTT. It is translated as CASSPTSGTSRGGELFF. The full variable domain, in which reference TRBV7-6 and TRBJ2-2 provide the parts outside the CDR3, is GAGVSQSPRYKVTKRGQDVALRCDPISGHVSLYWYRQALGQGPEFLTYFNYEAQQDKSGLPNDRFSAERPEGSISTLTIQRTEQRDSAMYRCASSPTSGTSRGGELFFGEGSRLTVL.